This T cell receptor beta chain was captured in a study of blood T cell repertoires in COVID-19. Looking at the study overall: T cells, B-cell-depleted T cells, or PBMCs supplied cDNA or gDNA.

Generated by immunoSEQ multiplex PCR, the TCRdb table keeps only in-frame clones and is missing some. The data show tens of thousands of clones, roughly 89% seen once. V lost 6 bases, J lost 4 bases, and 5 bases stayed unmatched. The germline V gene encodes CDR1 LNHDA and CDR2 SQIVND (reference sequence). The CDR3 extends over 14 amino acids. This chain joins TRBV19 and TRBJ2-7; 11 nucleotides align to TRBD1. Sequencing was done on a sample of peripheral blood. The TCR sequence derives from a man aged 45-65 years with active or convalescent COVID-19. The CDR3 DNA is TGTGCCAGTAGCACGGGACAGGGGGGGTACGAGCAGTACTTC. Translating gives CASSTGQGGYEQYF.